Listed here is a single T cell receptor (beta chain). Relative to the germline gene, one junction end is altered; a read error may explain this. Other DNA sequences in the sample encode the same CDR3. These data belong to a study of control samples from healthy donors and cancer patients. TCRdb's copy holds only in-frame clones and misses some; the assay was immunoSEQ multiplex PCR. The sample contains some 160,000 clones, about nine tenths of which appear only once. This sequence originates from a man aged 25-45 years in good health. Sequencing was done on a sample of blood.

The CDR3 DNA reads TGTGCCAGCAGCCTAGATCTGGCAAGCGGTGGCTACACCTTC. Translation gives CASSLDLASGGYTF. V and J are TRBV11-3 and TRBJ1-2; D is ambiguous. CDR3 size: 14 residues. Germline V CDR1 and CDR2: SGHNT, YENEEA.